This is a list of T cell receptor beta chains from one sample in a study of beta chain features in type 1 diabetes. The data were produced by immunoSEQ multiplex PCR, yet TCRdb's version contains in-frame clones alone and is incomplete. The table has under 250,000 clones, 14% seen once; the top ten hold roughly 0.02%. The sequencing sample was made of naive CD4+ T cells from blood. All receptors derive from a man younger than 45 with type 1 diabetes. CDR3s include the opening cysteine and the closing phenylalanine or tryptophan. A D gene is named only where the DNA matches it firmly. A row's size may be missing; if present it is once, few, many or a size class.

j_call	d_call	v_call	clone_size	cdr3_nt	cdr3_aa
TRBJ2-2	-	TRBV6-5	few	TGTGCCAGCAGACACCGGCTAGACACCGGGGAGCTGTTTTTT	CASRHRLDTGELFF
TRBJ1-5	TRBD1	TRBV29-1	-	TGCAGCGTTGCACAGGGGGAGGATCAGCCCCAGCATTTT	CSVAQGEDQPQHF
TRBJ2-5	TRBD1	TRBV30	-	TGTGCCTGGGGGACAGGGGGCTTGGAGACCCAGTACTTC	CAWGTGGLETQYF
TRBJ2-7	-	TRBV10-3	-	TGTGCCATCAGTGATCAACAGGAAAACGAGCAGTACTTC	CAISDQQENEQYF
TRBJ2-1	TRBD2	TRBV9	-	TGTGCCAGCAGTTCCGTGAGGTTAGCGGGGGGCAATGAGCAGTTCTTC	CASSSVRLAGGNEQFF
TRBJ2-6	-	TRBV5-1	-	TGCGCCAGCAGCTTAGGCCGGAGTGTATCTGGGGCCAACGTCCTGACTTTC	CASSLGRSVSGANVLTF
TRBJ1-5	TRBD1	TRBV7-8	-	TGTGCCAGCAGCCTCCGGGACAGGGGGCGAGATCAGCCCCAGCATTTT	CASSLRDRGRDQPQHF
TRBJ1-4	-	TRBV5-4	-	TGTGCCAGCAGCCCGGCAGGCGCCCGTGCAACTAATGAAAAACTGTTTTTT	CASSPAGARATNEKLFF
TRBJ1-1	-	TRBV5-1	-	TGCGCCAGCAGCTGGGACTCGAGCACTGAAGCTTTCTTT	CASSWDSSTEAFF
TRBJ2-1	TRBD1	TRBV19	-	TGTGCCAGTAGTATGGGGACAGGGAGTCCCTACAATGAGCAGTTCTTC	CASSMGTGSPYNEQFF
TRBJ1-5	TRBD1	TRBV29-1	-	TGCAGCGTGGGTTGGACAGGGAATCAGCCCCAGCATTTT	CSVGWTGNQPQHF
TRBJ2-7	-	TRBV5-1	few	TGCGCCAGCAGCTTGGATAGCGAGCAGTACTTC	CASSLDSEQYF
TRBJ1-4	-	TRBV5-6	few	TGTGCCAGCAGCTTGGACAGGGTGGAAAAACTGTTTTTT	CASSLDRVEKLFF
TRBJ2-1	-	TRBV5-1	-	TGCGCCAGCAGCTTGGCCGCGACAAATGGTGAGCAGTTCTTC	CASSLAATNGEQFF
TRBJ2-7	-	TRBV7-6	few	TGTGCCAGCAGCTTCTCGGCAGGCCCCACCTACGAGCAGTACTTC	CASSFSAGPTYEQYF
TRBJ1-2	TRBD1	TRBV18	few	TGTGCCAGCTCACTCCGGACAGGGGGAGACCCTAACTATGGCTACACCTTC	CASSLRTGGDPNYGYTF
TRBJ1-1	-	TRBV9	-	TGTGCCAGCAGCGGGGCGGACAGTGAAGCTTTCTTT	CASSGADSEAFF
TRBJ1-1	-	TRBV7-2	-	TGTGCCAGCAGCTCCAGGGGGAACACTGAAGCTTTCTTT	CASSSRGNTEAFF
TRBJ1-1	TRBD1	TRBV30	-	TGTGCCTGGAGCCCAGGGACAGGCGCGAACACTGAAGCTTTCTTT	CAWSPGTGANTEAFF
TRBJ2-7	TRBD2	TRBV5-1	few	TGCGCCAGCAGCGACGGAGCGGGGCTCTACGAGCAGTACTTC	CASSDGAGLYEQYF
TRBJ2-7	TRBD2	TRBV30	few	TGTGCCTGGAGTGGGCGCAGCGGGAGGGATTACGAGCAGTACTTC	CAWSGRSGRDYEQYF
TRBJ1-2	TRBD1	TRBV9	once	TGTGCCAGCAGCGTGGACAGGGTTGACGGCTACACCTTC	CASSVDRVDGYTF
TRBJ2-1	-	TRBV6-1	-	TGTGCCAGCAGTGAAGCGGGGGACTGGGCCAATGAGCAGTTCTTC	CASSEAGDWANEQFF
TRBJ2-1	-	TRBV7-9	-	TGTGCCAGCAGCTTAGCGCAGGGCGATGAGCAGTTCTTC	CASSLAQGDEQFF
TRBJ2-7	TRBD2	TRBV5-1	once	TGCGCCAGCAGCTTGGCCGGAGGAGCGGGAGAATACGAGCAGTACTTC	CASSLAGGAGEYEQYF
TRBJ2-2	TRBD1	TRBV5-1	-	TGCGCCAGCAAACCTTTCACAGGGGACAACACCGGGGAGCTGTTTTTT	CASKPFTGDNTGELFF
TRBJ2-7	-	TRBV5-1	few	TGCGCCAGCAGCTTCGAAGGACATTCGTCCTACGAGCAGTACTTC	CASSFEGHSSYEQYF
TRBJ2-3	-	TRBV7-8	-	TGTGCCAGCAGCCTCAGCAACCGGAGGGCAGATACGCAGTATTTT	CASSLSNRRADTQYF
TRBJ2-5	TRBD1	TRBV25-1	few	TGTGCCAGCAGTGTCGGGGACAGGGGGTTAGAGACCCAGTACTTC	CASSVGDRGLETQYF
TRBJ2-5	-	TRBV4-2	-	TGTGCCAGCAGCCAAGAAGGCGGAAGGATCAAAGAGACCCAGTACTTC	CASSQEGGRIKETQYF
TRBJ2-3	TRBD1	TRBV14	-	TGTGCCAGCAGCCCTCAGACAGGGGGCCCAGATACGCAGTATTTT	CASSPQTGGPDTQYF
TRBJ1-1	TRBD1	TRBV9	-	TGTGCCAGCAGCCGACAGGGCTGGGGCACTGAAGCTTTCTTT	CASSRQGWGTEAFF
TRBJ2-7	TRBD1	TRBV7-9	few	TGTGCCAGCAGCTTACGACAGGGCAACGAGCAGTACTTC	CASSLRQGNEQYF
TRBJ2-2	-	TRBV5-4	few	TGTGCCAGCACCTCAGGACAGCGGTTTAACACCGGGGAGCTGTTTTTT	CASTSGQRFNTGELFF
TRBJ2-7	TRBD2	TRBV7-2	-	TGTGCCAGCAGCTTAGGGGCTAGCGGGACTTACGAGCAGTACTTC	CASSLGASGTYEQYF
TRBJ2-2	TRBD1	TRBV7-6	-	TGTGCCAGCAGCCCTGGGACGCAGGGGGCCACCGGGGAGCTGTTTTTT	CASSPGTQGATGELFF
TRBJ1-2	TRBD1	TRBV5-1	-	TGCGCCAGCAGCCCGACAGGGGGCGGCTATGGCTACACCTTC	CASSPTGGGYGYTF
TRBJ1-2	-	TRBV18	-	TGTGCCAGCTCACCACCGAACAGGAACGGTGGCTACACCTTC	CASSPPNRNGGYTF
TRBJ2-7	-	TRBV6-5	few	TGTGCCAGCAGTACCGGGGGCGAGCAGTACTTC	CASSTGGEQYF
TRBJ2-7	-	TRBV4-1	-	TGCGCCAGCAGCCAAGATAGGGGTAAGGGGCGGCACGAGCAGTACTTC	CASSQDRGKGRHEQYF
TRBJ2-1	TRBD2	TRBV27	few	TGTGCCAGCAGTTTGCGGGAGGACCCCAATGAGCAGTTCTTC	CASSLREDPNEQFF
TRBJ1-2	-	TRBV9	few	TGTGCCAGCAGCGTAGGACAGGCTAACTATGGCTACACCTTC	CASSVGQANYGYTF
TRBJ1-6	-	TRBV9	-	TGTGCCAGCAGCCCCTACAGCGGGGAACAGTCTAATTCACCCCTCCACTTT	CASSPYSGEQSNSPLHF
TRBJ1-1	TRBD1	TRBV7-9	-	TGTGCCAGCAGCCTAGGGGGCATCACTGAAGCTTTCTTT	CASSLGGITEAFF
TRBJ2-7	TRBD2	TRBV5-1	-	TGCGCCAGCAGCTCGGGACTAGCGGGAGCCTACGAGCAGTACTTC	CASSSGLAGAYEQYF
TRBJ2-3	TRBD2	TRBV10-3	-	TGTGCCATTACAGCGGGAGGGCCCGGAACAGATACGCAGTATTTT	CAITAGGPGTDTQYF
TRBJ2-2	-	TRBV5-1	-	TGCGCCAGCAGCTCTGGGACAAGGAACACCGGGGAGCTGTTTTTT	CASSSGTRNTGELFF